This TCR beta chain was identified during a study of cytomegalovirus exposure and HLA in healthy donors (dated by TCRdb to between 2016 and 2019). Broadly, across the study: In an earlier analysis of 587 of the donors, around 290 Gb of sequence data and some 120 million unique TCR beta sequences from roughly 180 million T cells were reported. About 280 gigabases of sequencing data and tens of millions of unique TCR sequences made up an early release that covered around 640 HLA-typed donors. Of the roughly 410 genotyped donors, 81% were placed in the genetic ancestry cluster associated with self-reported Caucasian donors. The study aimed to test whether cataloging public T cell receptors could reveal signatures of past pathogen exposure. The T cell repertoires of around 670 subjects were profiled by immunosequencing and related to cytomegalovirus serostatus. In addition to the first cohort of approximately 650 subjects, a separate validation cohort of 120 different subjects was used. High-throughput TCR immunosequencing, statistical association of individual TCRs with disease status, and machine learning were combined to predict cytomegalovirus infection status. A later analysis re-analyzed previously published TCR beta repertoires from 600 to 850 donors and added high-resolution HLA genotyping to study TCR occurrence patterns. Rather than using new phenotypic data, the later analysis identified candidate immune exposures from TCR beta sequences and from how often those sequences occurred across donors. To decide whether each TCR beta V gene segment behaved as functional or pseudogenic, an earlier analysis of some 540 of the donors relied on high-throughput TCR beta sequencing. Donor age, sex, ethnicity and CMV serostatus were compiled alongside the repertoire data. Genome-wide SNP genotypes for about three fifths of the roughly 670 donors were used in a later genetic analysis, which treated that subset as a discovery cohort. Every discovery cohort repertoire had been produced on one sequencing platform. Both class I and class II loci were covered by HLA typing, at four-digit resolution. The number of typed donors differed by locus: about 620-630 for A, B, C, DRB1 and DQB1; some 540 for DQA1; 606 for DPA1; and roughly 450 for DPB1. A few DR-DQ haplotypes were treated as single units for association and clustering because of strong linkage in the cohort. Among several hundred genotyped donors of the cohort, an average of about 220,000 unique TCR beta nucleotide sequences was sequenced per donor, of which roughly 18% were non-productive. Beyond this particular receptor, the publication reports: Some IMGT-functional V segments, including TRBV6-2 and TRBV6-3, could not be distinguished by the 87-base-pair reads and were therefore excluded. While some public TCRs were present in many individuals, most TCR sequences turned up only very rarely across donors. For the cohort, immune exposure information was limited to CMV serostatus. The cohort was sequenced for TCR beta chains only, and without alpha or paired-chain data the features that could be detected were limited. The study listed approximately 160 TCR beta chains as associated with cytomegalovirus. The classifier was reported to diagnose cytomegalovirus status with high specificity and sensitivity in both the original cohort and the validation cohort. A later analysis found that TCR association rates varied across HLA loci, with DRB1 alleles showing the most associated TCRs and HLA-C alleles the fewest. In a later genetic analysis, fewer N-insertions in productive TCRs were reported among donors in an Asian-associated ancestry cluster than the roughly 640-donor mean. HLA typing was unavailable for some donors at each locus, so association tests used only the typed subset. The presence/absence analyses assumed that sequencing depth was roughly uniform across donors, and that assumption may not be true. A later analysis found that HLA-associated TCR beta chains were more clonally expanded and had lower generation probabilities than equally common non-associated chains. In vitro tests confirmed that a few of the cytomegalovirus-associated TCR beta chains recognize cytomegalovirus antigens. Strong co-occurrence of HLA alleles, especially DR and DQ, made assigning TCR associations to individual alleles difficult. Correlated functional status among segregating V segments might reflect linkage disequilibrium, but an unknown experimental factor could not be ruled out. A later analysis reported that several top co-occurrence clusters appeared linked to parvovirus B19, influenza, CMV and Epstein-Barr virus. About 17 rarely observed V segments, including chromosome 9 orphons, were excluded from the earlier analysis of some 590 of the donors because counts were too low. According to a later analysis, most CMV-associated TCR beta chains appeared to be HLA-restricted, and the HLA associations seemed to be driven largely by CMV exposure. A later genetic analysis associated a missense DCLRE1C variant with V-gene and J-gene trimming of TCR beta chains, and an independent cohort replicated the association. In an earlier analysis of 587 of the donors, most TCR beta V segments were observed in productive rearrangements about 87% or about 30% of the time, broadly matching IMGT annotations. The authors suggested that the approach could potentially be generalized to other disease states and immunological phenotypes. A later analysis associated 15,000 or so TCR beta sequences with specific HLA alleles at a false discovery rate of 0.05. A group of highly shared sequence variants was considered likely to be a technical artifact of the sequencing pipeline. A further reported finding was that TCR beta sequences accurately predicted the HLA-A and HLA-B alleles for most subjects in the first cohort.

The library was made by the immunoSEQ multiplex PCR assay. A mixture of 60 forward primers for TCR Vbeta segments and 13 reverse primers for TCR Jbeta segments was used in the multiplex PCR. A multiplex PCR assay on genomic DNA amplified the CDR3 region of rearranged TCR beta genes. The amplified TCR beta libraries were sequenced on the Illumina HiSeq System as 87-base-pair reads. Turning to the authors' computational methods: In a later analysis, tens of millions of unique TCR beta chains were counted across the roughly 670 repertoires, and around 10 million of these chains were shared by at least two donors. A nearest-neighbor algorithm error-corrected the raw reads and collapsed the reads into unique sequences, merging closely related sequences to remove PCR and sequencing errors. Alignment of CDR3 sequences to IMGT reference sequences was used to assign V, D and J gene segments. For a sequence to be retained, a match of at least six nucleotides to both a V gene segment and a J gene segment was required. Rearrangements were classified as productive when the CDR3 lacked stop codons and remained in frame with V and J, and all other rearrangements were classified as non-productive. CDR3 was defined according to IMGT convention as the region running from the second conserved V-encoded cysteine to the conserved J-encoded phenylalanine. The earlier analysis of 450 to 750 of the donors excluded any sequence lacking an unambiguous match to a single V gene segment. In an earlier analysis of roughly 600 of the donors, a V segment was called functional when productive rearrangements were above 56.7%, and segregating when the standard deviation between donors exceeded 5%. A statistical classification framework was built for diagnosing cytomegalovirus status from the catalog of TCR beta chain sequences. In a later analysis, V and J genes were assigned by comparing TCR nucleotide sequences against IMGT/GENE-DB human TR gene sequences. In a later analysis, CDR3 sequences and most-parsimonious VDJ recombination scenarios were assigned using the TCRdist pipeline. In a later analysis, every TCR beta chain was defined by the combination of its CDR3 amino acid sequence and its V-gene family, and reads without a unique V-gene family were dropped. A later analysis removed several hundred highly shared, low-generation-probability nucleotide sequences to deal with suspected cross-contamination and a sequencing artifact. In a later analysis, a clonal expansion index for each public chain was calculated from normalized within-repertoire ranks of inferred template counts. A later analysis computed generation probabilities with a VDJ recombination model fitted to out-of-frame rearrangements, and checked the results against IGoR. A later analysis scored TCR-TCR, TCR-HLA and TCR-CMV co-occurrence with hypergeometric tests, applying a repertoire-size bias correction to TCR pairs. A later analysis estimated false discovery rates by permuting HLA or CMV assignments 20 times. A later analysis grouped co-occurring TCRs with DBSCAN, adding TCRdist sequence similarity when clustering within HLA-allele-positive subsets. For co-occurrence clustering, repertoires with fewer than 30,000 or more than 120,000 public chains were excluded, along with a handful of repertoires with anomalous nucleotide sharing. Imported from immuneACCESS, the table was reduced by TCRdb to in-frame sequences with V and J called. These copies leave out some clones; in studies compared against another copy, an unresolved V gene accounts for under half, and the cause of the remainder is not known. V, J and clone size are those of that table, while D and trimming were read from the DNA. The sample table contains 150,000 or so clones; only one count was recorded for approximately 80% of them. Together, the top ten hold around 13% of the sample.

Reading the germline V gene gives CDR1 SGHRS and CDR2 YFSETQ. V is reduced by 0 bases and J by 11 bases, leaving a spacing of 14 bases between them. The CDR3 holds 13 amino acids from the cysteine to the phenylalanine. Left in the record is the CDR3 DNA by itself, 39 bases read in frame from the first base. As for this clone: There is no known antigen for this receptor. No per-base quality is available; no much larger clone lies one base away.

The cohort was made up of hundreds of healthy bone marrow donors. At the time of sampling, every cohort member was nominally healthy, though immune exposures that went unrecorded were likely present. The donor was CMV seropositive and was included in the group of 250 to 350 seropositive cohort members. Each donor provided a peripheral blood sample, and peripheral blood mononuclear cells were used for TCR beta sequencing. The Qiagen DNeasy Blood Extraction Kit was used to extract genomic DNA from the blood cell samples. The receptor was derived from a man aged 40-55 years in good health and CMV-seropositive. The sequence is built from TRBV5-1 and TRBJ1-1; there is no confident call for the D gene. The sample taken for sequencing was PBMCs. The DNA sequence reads TGCGCCAGCAGCTTGGAGATAGGGAGGGAGGCTTTCTTT. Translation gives CASSLEIGREAFF.